Reported below is one T cell receptor (beta chain). Its target antigen remains unknown. No per-base quality is available; no much larger clone lies one base away. Systemically healthy Caucasian individuals from Russia, 39 in total and aged roughly 6 to 95 years, were included as donors. Each donor gave 8 to 10 milliliters of peripheral blood, drawn into EDTA-treated Vacutainer tubes. Ficoll-Paque density-gradient centrifugation was used to isolate PBMCs, with at least 6.5 million per sample. Trizol reagent was used to extract total RNA from PBMCs, with at least 5 micrograms per sample. For every donor, an aliquot of PBMCs went through flow cytometry to measure the percentages of naive CD45RAhigh/CD27high T cells. The CDR3 spans 16 residues, from the cysteine through the phenylalanine. CDR3 DNA only is kept here, 48 bases in frame from base 1. The germline V gene yields SGDLS for CDR1 and YYNGEE for CDR2. Trimming costs V 2 bases and J 0 bases, and their ends lie 14 bases apart.

Libraries came from 5' RACE. The sequencing machine was an Illumina HiSeq 2500. A second PCR of about 7 to 12 cycles was run with a J-beta primer mix and a sample-barcoded 5' primer. A template-switch 5' adaptor carrying 12 random nucleotides introduced a unique molecular identifier onto each TCR beta cDNA molecule. Each sample yielded at least 3 million CDR3-containing paired-end reads. All of the RNA was converted into first-strand cDNA using the Mint cDNA synthesis kit, with a TRBC-specific oligonucleotide serving as the primer. All cDNA was treated with uracil-DNA glycosylase and then went through a first 18-cycle PCR with the universal primers M1SS and BC2_uni_R. The source study handled its data this way. For normalization, 1 million high-quality reads were randomly selected from each sample, with every read carrying a distinct molecular identifier. Instead of being binned into consensus sequences, reads with shared molecular identifiers were discarded. MiTCR, run with a Q25 quality threshold and the strictest error-elimination algorithm, handled CDR3 identification, clonotype clustering and error correction. A nonparametric unseen species model with Euler transformation was used to estimate lower-bound total TCR beta diversity. TCRdb itself trimmed the public reads at Q25 with fastp, ran MiXCR and retained productive beta chains. Rows are unified per CDR3 protein, each entry keeping the most common DNA and genes. It is TCRdb's table, rather than the study itself, that gives the V and J calls and clone size. The sample contains 650,000 to 900,000 distinct CDR3 sequences, less than 80% of them found a single time. The ten largest clones represent about a quarter of the sample.

The data derive from a study of blood T cells in healthy people across ages (dated by TCRdb to between 2014 and 2017). As for the study more broadly: Template switching captured roughly one uniquely barcoded TCR beta cDNA molecule per two T cells in model experiments. Age-related changes in TCR beta repertoire diversity were measured in the study by deep sequencing normalized with unique cDNA molecular identifiers. The donors were split into four age groups: young (average about 15 years), middle-aged (roughly 39), aged (approximately 60) and long-lived (roughly 88). To avoid experimental bias, donors of different ages were randomly spread across the sequencing lanes. The study analyzed two additional independent replicas of 1 million unique cDNA reads from the same blood draw for two donors, one aged 18 to 29 and one aged 80 or older.

Here is what the overall study found, with its caveats: There was a strong correlation between observed TCR beta diversity and the percentage of naive T cells measured by flow cytometry. Donor CMV infection status was unknown, potentially confounding age-related changes in expanded clonotypes. Compared with the aged group, the long-lived group had more naive CD4+ T cells, fewer expanded clones and increased TCR diversity, a pattern suggesting age selection. Conclusive comparison of naive and antigen-experienced compartments was prevented by the profiling of bulk unsorted PBMCs. Total diversity estimates from one million sequenced T cells were considered lower bounds and underestimates. Observed TCR beta diversity per million T cells fell roughly linearly with age, and a significant reduction was already apparent by age roughly 40.

The chain links TRBV9 with TRBJ1-1, with TRBD1 as a weak D call on 6 bases. The TCR originated in a man aged 25 to 45 in good health. Sequencing was performed on blood. The CDR3 corresponds to CASSVVPGGVNTEAFF. The DNA sequence follows: TGTGCCAGCAGCGTCGTCCCGGGGGGCGTGAACACTGAAGCTTTCTTT.